These 28 T cell receptor beta chains originate from one sample sequenced in a study of somatic mutations in cytotoxic T cells in rheumatoid arthritis. TCRdb's table, derived via immunoSEQ multiplex PCR, lists solely in-frame clones and lacks some. The sample consists of under 35,000 clones, around 86% of them appearing once. Sequencing input: CD8+ T cells sorted from blood. The origin of the receptors is an adult with rheumatoid arthritis.

This clone was detected a few times. The chain employs TRBV19 and TRBJ2-7, with D tentatively TRBD2 (5 bases). Germline V gene sequence: CDR1 LNHDA, CDR2 SQIVND (reference sequence). The V gene lost 10 bases and the J gene lost 7 bases, with 23 bases spanning the gap. This CDR3 spans 14 amino acids. The DNA for the CDR3 is TGTGCCACCGATGCTGGGAGCCTTTTGGGTGAGCAGTACTTC. It codes for CATDAGSLLGEQYF.

The rearrangement joins TRBV14 to TRBJ2-1; D unresolved. Deletions cut 3 bases from V and 0 bases from J, with 3 bases between. This CDR3 contains 13 residues. The germline V gene has CDR1 SGHDN and CDR2 FVKESK. In DNA form, the CDR3 reads TGTGCCAGCAGCCACAGCTCCTACAATGAGCAGTTCTTC. Protein: CASSHSSYNEQFF.

The rearrangement joins TRBV15 to TRBJ1-5; possibly TRBD1 for D (6 bases). Germline CDR1 LNHNV, CDR2 YYDKDF (reference sequence). With 8 bases removed from V and 0 bases from J, the gap between germline ends came to 17 bases. The CDR3 totals 16 residues. DNA for the CDR3: TGTGCCACCCGGCCGGGGGGGACAAATAGCAATCAGCCCCAGCATTTT. It is translated as CATRPGGTNSNQPQHF.

This clone was counted a single time. The rearrangement joins TRBV7-3 to TRBJ2-7; the match to TRBD1 covers 7 bases. There are 15 residues in the CDR3. CDR1 is SGHTA, CDR2 FQGTGA, per germline. The junction had 5 bases not matched to a gene; V was cut back by 2 bases and J by 1 base. CDR3 protein: CASSLEGGRSYEQYF. CDR3 coding DNA: TGTGCCAGCAGCTTAGAAGGGGGCAGGTCCTACGAGCAGTACTTC.

The chain is built from TRBV6-6 and TRBJ1-6; a weak D match, TRBD1 (6 bases). The ends were cut back, 6 bases at V and 6 bases at J, with 12 bases in the middle. Germline V gene data show CDR1 as MNHNY and CDR2 as SVGAGI (reference sequence). The CDR3 contains 14 residues. CDR3 sequence: CASSAGGLNSPLHF. The CDR3 coding sequence is TGTGCCAGCAGCGCCGGGGGGCTTAATTCACCCCTCCACTTT.

This chain links TRBV13 with TRBJ2-2, with 11 bases lining up with TRBD2. The CDR3 is made up of 17 amino acids. Germline assignment: CDR1 PRHDT and CDR2 FYEKMQ (reference sequence). Trimming cost V 0 bases and J 6 bases; bases outside gene matches: 6. This CDR3 is CASSLGLAGDYPGELFF. CDR3 nucleotides: TGTGCCAGCAGCTTAGGACTAGCGGGAGATTACCCCGGGGAGCTGTTTTTT.

This chain joins TRBV23-1 and TRBJ2-7; 13 bases agree with TRBD2. TRBV23-1 is identified as an open reading frame with a role that is uncertain. V shed 0 bases, J shed 3 bases, and the junction held 5 bases outside the gene matches. The CDR3 runs 17 residues. The CDR3 is CASSQSSLAGGHYEQYF. CDR3 nucleotides: TGCGCCAGCAGTCAATCATCACTAGCGGGGGGGCACTACGAGCAGTACTTC.

V gene TRBV19 combines with J gene TRBJ2-5, with 7 bases identical to TRBD1. The J segment lost 2 bases and the V segment lost 6 bases, leaving 6 bases of the junction unmatched. Germline CDR1 reads LNHDA; CDR2 reads SQIVND (reference sequence). The CDR3 totals 14 residues. The CDR3 DNA reads as TGTGCCAGTAGCCCGGGGACAGTTCAAGAGACCCAGTACTTC. It yields the protein CASSPGTVQETQYF.

The chain carries TRBV6-1 and TRBJ2-7; the D is unclear. Germline-derived CDR1 and CDR2 are MNHNS and SASEGT. The CDR3 spans 12 residues. Trimming took off 4 bases at V and 1 base at J, with 5 bases between the two ends. The DNA for the CDR3 is TGTGCCAGCAGTGGCGATTCCTACGAGCAGTACTTC. It translates to CASSGDSYEQYF.

V and J are TRBV9 and TRBJ1-2; 9 bases agree with TRBD1. With 4 bases clipped from V and 8 bases from J, the junction kept 15 bases outside the gene matches. Per the germline V gene, CDR1 is SGDLS and CDR2 is YYNGEE. The CDR3 extends over 16 amino acids. This CDR3 is CASSPNGGQGGWGYTF. CDR3 DNA sequence: TGTGCCAGCAGCCCTAATGGGGGACAGGGAGGATGGGGCTACACCTTC.

The chain couples TRBV7-9 to TRBJ2-3, with D possibly TRBD1 on 6 matching bases. Germline lookup yields CDR1 SEHNR and CDR2 FQNEAQ (reference sequence). V was pared by 11 bases and J by 6 bases, with 27 bases between. The CDR3 covers 16 residues. CDR3: CASPSQAGVSEDTQYF. The DNA for the CDR3 is TGTGCCTCCCCTTCCCAGGCAGGGGTGTCCGAGGATACGCAGTATTTT.

This clone was seen a handful of times. The identical CDR3 is also encoded by other nucleotide sequences in the sample. The chain joins TRBV5-1 to TRBJ2-1; D assignment may be TRBD1 or TRBD2 (5 bases each). The germline CDR1 and CDR2 sequences are SGHRS and YFSETQ. Trimming left V 0 bases short and J 7 bases short, with 5 bases between. This CDR3 region has 12 residues. The CDR3, as DNA: TGCGCCAGCAGCTTGGGGGGGAATGAGCAGTTCTTC. This translates into CASSLGGNEQFF.

V usage is TRBV5-1 and J usage is TRBJ2-1, with a weak D call TRBD2 (5 bases). The CDR3 loop spans 15 amino acids. Germline V CDR1 and CDR2: SGHRS, YFSETQ. V dropped 5 bases and J dropped 5 bases, with 17 bases sitting between them. CDR3 residues: CASSLAGPGNNEQFF. The CDR3 nucleotides are TGCGCCAGCAGTCTGGCGGGCCCGGGAAACAATGAGCAGTTCTTC.

The rearrangement joins TRBV21-1 to TRBJ2-5; the table's TRBD2 call for D was not verified on the DNA. TRBV21-1 has pseudogene status. The CDR3 totals 18 residues. The CDR3 DNA follows: TGTGCCAGCAGCAAACCGACGCACAGGCGGGGGAGGCAAGAGACCCAGTACTTC. Translation gives CASSKPTHRRGRQETQYF.

The chain recombines TRBV5-4 with TRBJ2-7, with 10 bases lining up with TRBD2. The J segment lost 3 bases and the V segment lost 0 bases, leaving 3 bases of the junction unmatched. CDR1 is SGHNT, CDR2 YYREEE, per germline (reference sequence). This CDR3 spans 15 amino acids. CDR3 in amino acids: CASSLGTSGRYEQYF. DNA of the CDR3: TGTGCCAGCAGCTTGGGGACTAGCGGACGCTACGAGCAGTACTTC.

The chain carries TRBV19 and TRBJ2-7; D call uncertain. V lost 5 bases and J 4 bases, leaving 12 bases between the germline ends. The CDR3 has 13 amino acids. The germline V gene encodes CDR1 LNHDA and CDR2 SQIVND (reference sequence). CDR3 loop: CASSPYIGYEQYF. The CDR3 DNA sequence: TGTGCCAGTAGTCCATACATAGGTTACGAGCAGTACTTC.

The chain has TRBV30 and TRBJ2-1; no clear D gene. Trimming left V 1 base short and J 0 bases short, with 1 base between. Per germline, CDR1 GTSNPN and CDR2 SVGIG (reference sequence). CDR3 length: 12 residues. CDR3 nucleotides: TGTGCCTGGAGTGACTCCTACAATGAGCAGTTCTTC. Its protein product is CAWSDSYNEQFF.

The chain links TRBV29-1 to TRBJ2-2; tentative D call: TRBD2 (7 bases). Germline V lookup: CDR1 SQVTM, CDR2 ANQGSEA. Trimming cost V 3 bases and J 7 bases, with 12 bases left between them. This CDR3 has 13 amino acids. The DNA of the CDR3 is TGCAGCGTTGAGTGGGAGGGGGACGGGGAGCTGTTTTTT. Translated, it gives CSVEWEGDGELFF.

This chain connects TRBV6-6 to TRBJ1-2; D may be TRBD1 (5 bases). Trimming removed 2 bases at V and 8 bases at J, with 18 bases between. The CDR3 is 15 residues long. The germline CDR1 and CDR2 sequences are MNHNY and SVGAGI (reference sequence). The CDR3 DNA reads TGTGCCAGCAGTTACCCCGGGGCCACTAGGGGCGGCTACACCTTC. Its translation: CASSYPGATRGGYTF.

This clone was seen a few times. The chain joins TRBV6-5 to TRBJ1-1, with 8 bases that match TRBD1. With 5 bases clipped from V and 1 base from J, the junction kept 6 bases outside the gene matches. This CDR3 region has 15 residues. Germline V CDR1 and CDR2: MNHEY, SVGAGI. CDR3 DNA sequence: TGTGCCAGCAGTCACCGCAGGGGGCCGAACACTGAAGCTTTCTTT. Translated, it gives CASSHRRGPNTEAFF.

The chain links TRBV4-2 to TRBJ2-3, with 13 bases identical to TRBD2. The CDR3 runs to 18 residues. Germline V CDR1 and CDR2: LGHNA, YNFKEQ. Germline trimming cut 0 bases from V and 5 bases from J; bases unmatched to any gene: 8. The CDR3 loop is CASSQEPTSGGAKDTQYF. The CDR3 DNA reads TGTGCCAGCAGCCAAGAGCCTACTAGCGGGGGGGCCAAAGATACGCAGTATTTT.

This clone has only one observation. The genes are TRBV11-2 and TRBJ2-5; D gene ambiguous. Germline CDR1 is SGHAT and CDR2 is FQNNGV. The V end lost 2 bases, the J end lost 2 bases, and 9 bases lay between the germline ends. This CDR3 has 14 amino acids. The CDR3 nucleotides read TGTGCCAGCAGCTTAAATTGGGGTCAAGAGACCCAGTACTTC. It yields the protein CASSLNWGQETQYF.

The chain uses TRBV29-1 and TRBJ1-1; TRBD1 agrees at 9 bases. Trimming took 7 bases from V and 0 from J; bases not matched to a gene: 6. Germline-derived CDR1 and CDR2 are SQVTM and ANQGSEA. This CDR3 has 14 residues. The CDR3 nucleotides are TGCAGCGCCGGGACAGGGATTATGAACACTGAAGCTTTCTTT. Its protein product is CSAGTGIMNTEAFF.

The chain carries TRBV2 and TRBJ2-5, with 7 bases fitting TRBD1. The last part of the DNA fits TRBJ2-7 better; the J call may be wrong. Per the germline V gene, CDR1 is SNHLY and CDR2 is FYNNEI. The CDR3 sequence is 12 residues long. The chain's CDR3 is CASRTGSYEQYF. Here the CDR3 DNA reads TGTGCCAGCAGGACAGGGTCCTACGAGCAGTACTTC.

This clone appeared a single time. The rearrangement joins TRBV5-6 to TRBJ2-7; 10 positions match TRBD1. From germline, CDR1 is SGHDT and CDR2 YYEEEE. The CDR3 consists of 15 residues. Trimming cost V 0 bases and J 4 bases; bases outside gene matches: 4. The CDR3 region is CASSLVGQGYYEQYF. The CDR3 DNA is TGTGCCAGCAGCTTGGTGGGACAGGGGTATTACGAGCAGTACTTC.

The gene calls are TRBV29-1 and TRBJ1-3, with D possibly matching TRBD1 (5 bases). V was pared by 5 bases and J by 0 bases, with 11 bases between. The germline CDR1 and CDR2 sequences are SQVTM and ANQGSEA. The CDR3 has 14 residues. CDR3 bases: TGCAGCGTTTCCACAGGACGCTCTGGAAACACCATATATTTT. Residues: CSVSTGRSGNTIYF. Full variable domain (remainder filled in from reference TRBV29-1 and TRBJ1-3): SAVISQKPSRDICQRGTSLTIQCQVDSQVTMMFWYRQQPGQSLTLIATANQGSEATYESGFVIDKFPISRPNLTFSTLTVSNMSPEDSSIYLCSVSTGRSGNTIYFGEGSWLTVV.

This chain connects TRBV29-1 to TRBJ1-5; 8 positions match TRBD1. The CDR3 covers 13 residues. V dropped 7 bases and J dropped 4; count of bases not matched to a gene: 6. CDR1 and CDR2 (germline): SQVTM, ANQGSEA. The CDR3 here is CSASDRANQPQHF. CDR3 DNA: TGCAGCGCCTCGGACAGGGCTAATCAGCCCCAGCATTTT.

This chain joins TRBV27 and TRBJ2-4, with 10 bases identical to TRBD1. The CDR3 totals 16 residues. Trimming removed 5 bases from V and 6 bases from J; junction bases left unmatched: 10. Germline loops: CDR1 MNHEY, CDR2 SMNVEV (reference sequence). The CDR3 bases are TGTGCCAGCAGTACGGGACAGGGGATCGATGGAAACATTCAGTACTTC. Encoded protein: CASSTGQGIDGNIQYF.